These T cell receptor beta chains were read from a single sample in a study of regulatory T cells in long-lasting Graves disease. TCRdb reanalysed the multiplex PCR reads using MiXCR and keeps one entry per CDR3 protein. The sample shows 350,000 to 500,000 distinct CDR3 sequences, about 17% of them seen only once. The sample was also linked to a second study, of T cells in Graves' hyperthyroidism and ophthalmopathy.

Sequenced here: peripheral blood mononuclear cells (PBMCs), sampled at new diagnosis, from a patient treated with antithyroid drugs. Source of these receptors: a woman aged 30 to 39 with Graves disease. Both conserved end residues are part of each CDR3. The D gene is left open where the match is weak. For some rows the clone size is stated as once, few or many, or as a class when expanded; others skip it.

D gene: TRBD2
V gene: TRBV11-2
clone size: once
J gene: TRBJ2-1
CDR3 length: 18
CDR3 DNA: TGCGCCAGCAGCTTGGGGAGCGGGACTAGCGGGAAATACAATGAGCAGTTCTTC
CDR3 protein: CASSLGSGTSGKYNEQFF

D gene: .
V gene: TRBV20-1
clone size: .
J gene: TRBJ2-7
CDR3 length: 13
CDR3 DNA: TGCAGTGCTAGACCAAAGGGGTACTACGAGCAGTACTTC
CDR3 protein: CSARPKGYYEQYF

D gene: .
V gene: TRBV30
clone size: .
J gene: TRBJ1-2
CDR3 length: 13
CDR3 DNA: TGTGCCTCGGGGCTACCTTCTAACTATGGCTACACCTTC
CDR3 protein: CASGLPSNYGYTF

D gene: TRBD2
V gene: TRBV13
clone size: many
J gene: TRBJ2-1
CDR3 length: 15
CDR3 DNA: TGTGCCAGCAGCTTAGTACTAGCGGAGGGCGATGAGCAGTTCTTC
CDR3 protein: CASSLVLAEGDEQFF

D gene: .
V gene: TRBV7-2
clone size: many
J gene: TRBJ2-1
CDR3 length: 14
CDR3 DNA: TGTGCCAGCATGCGGACCGGCTCCTACAATGAGCAGTTCTTC
CDR3 protein: CASMRTGSYNEQFF

D gene: TRBD1
V gene: TRBV20-1
clone size: many
J gene: TRBJ1-2
CDR3 length: 14
CDR3 DNA: TGCAGTGCGTCGCGGGACAGGGGGGGGGATGGCTACACCTTC
CDR3 protein: CSASRDRGGDGYTF

D gene: .
V gene: TRBV6-2/TRBV6-3
clone size: many
J gene: TRBJ2-3
CDR3 length: 17
CDR3 DNA: TGTGCCAGCAGTCATGGGAAGAAGCGTACCAGGGTAGATACGCAGTATTTT
CDR3 protein: CASSHGKKRTRVDTQYF

D gene: .
V gene: TRBV3-1
clone size: many
J gene: TRBJ2-3
CDR3 length: 14
CDR3 DNA: TGTGCCAGCAGCCCTTCGGACTTGACAGATACGCAGTATTTT
CDR3 protein: CASSPSDLTDTQYF

D gene: TRBD2
V gene: TRBV19
clone size: few
J gene: TRBJ2-2
CDR3 length: 16
CDR3 DNA: TGTGCCAGTAGTGATTGGACTAGCGGTAACACCGGGGAGCTGTTTTTT
CDR3 protein: CASSDWTSGNTGELFF

D gene: .
V gene: TRBV12-3/TRBV12-4
clone size: many
J gene: TRBJ2-7
CDR3 length: 10
CDR3 DNA: TGTACCAGGGACACCTACGAGCAGTACTTC
CDR3 protein: CTRDTYEQYF

D gene: .
V gene: TRBV2
clone size: many
J gene: TRBJ2-5
CDR3 length: 14
CDR3 DNA: TGTGCCAGCAGTGAGTGGGAGGCAGGGGAGACCCAGTACTTC
CDR3 protein: CASSEWEAGETQYF

D gene: .
V gene: TRBV29-1
clone size: many
J gene: TRBJ1-2
CDR3 length: 15
CDR3 DNA: TGCAGCGTTGAAGATCCGGGGGGGCGGGACTATGGCTACACCTTC
CDR3 protein: CSVEDPGGRDYGYTF

D gene: .
V gene: TRBV6-1
clone size: few
J gene: TRBJ1-2
CDR3 length: 14
CDR3 DNA: TGTGCCAGCAGTGAACCTCGGGCTAACTATGGCTACACCTTC
CDR3 protein: CASSEPRANYGYTF

D gene: .
V gene: TRBV2
clone size: many
J gene: TRBJ1-2
CDR3 length: 13
CDR3 DNA: TGTGCCAGCAAATTCAGCCGGGGCGATGGCTACACCTTC
CDR3 protein: CASKFSRGDGYTF

D gene: .
V gene: TRBV10-2
clone size: .
J gene: TRBJ1-2
CDR3 length: 13
CDR3 DNA: TGCGCCAGCAGTGAGCAGGGAGCGGAGGGCTACACCTTC
CDR3 protein: CASSEQGAEGYTF

D gene: TRBD1
V gene: TRBV28
clone size: few
J gene: TRBJ2-5
CDR3 length: 19
CDR3 DNA: TGTGCCAGCAGTTTATTAGGTGGGACATGGACAGGGGGCCAAGAGACCCAGTACTTC
CDR3 protein: CASSLLGGTWTGGQETQYF

D gene: TRBD2
V gene: TRBV10-1
clone size: few
J gene: TRBJ2-3
CDR3 length: 14
CDR3 DNA: TGCGCCAGCAGTGCATTAGCGGGAGCAGATACGCAGTATTTT
CDR3 protein: CASSALAGADTQYF

D gene: .
V gene: TRBV28
clone size: many
J gene: TRBJ2-7
CDR3 length: 15
CDR3 DNA: TGTGCCAGCAGTTTTTATCAAGCGGCAGCCTACGAGCAGTACTTC
CDR3 protein: CASSFYQAAAYEQYF

D gene: .
V gene: TRBV20-1
clone size: many
J gene: TRBJ1-5
CDR3 length: 13
CDR3 DNA: TGCAGTGCTAGGAGCACGGGGCAGCGGCCCCAGCATTTT
CDR3 protein: CSARSTGQRPQHF

D gene: TRBD1
V gene: TRBV6-5
clone size: many
J gene: TRBJ1-5
CDR3 length: 18
CDR3 DNA: TGTGCCAGCAGTTACTATCTTGGGACAGGGCAAGCTTATCAGCCCCAGCATTTT
CDR3 protein: CASSYYLGTGQAYQPQHF

D gene: .
V gene: TRBV18
clone size: once
J gene: TRBJ2-7
CDR3 length: 14
CDR3 DNA: TGTGCCAGCTCACCAGGTGCCTCGTCCTACGAGCAGTACTTC
CDR3 protein: CASSPGASSYEQYF

D gene: TRBD1
V gene: TRBV28
clone size: medium-sized
J gene: TRBJ1-1
CDR3 length: 13
CDR3 DNA: TGTGCCAGCCGGGGGACAGCCAACACTGAAGCTTTCTTT
CDR3 protein: CASRGTANTEAFF

D gene: .
V gene: TRBV27
clone size: many
J gene: TRBJ2-7
CDR3 length: 13
CDR3 DNA: TGTGCCAGCAGTTTCGGCGGCGGCGACGAGCAGTACTTC
CDR3 protein: CASSFGGGDEQYF